This T cell receptor (beta chain) was captured in a study of T cell responses to AZD1222 COVID-19 vaccine. For the study at large: Analyses pooled second doses at about 4 or about 12 weeks. Regarding the study as a whole: Close to half of spike-specific TCRs reportedly recognize unmutated variant regions.

Note on this clone: Antigen: not known.

Clones were sequenced by immunoSEQ multiplex PCR, and TCRdb holds only the in-frame ones, with some missing. This sample yields 100,000 to 150,000 clones, of which 70% to 90% are seen a single time; about 7.8% belongs to the top ten. Germline CDR1 KGHSH, CDR2 LQKENI. This CDR3 region has 14 residues. The V end lost 6 bases, the J end lost 4 bases, and 15 bases lay between the germline ends. The chain combines TRBV18 with TRBJ1-1; possible D gene TRBD1, 6 bases. The receptor comes from an adult in good health. Sequences were derived from peripheral blood, sampled on day 0 of AZD1222 vaccination. The CDR3 DNA is TGTGCCAGCTCCCCAGGGGCGGAAAGCACTGAAGCTTTCTTT. Protein product: CASSPGAESTEAFF.